This T cell receptor (beta chain) was sequenced during a study of blood T cell repertoires in COVID-19. The CDR3 length is 13 residues. V was clipped by 6 bases and J by 7 bases; unmatched bases: 5. Germline CDR1 reads LNHDA; CDR2 reads SQIVND (reference sequence). Participants came from roughly 23 US areas, aged roughly 18 to 95 years. Participant reports of clinical history set cohort assignment. A COVID-19 case had been met by exposed participants during the 2 weeks before study entry. The data were produced by immunoSEQ multiplex PCR, yet TCRdb's version contains in-frame clones alone and is incomplete. In the table there are around 200,000 clones, less than 90% of which are singletons.

The rearrangement links TRBV19 to TRBJ1-2, with 10 bases matching TRBD1. Sequenced sample: PBMCs or T cells enriched from blood (not recorded which). The sequence was obtained from a woman under 40 who had been exposed to COVID-19. The CDR3 sequence: CASSGTGVRGYTF. CDR3 sequence (DNA): TGTGCCAGTAGCGGGACAGGGGTCCGTGGCTACACCTTC.